This T cell receptor beta chain was captured by sequencing in a study of OX40 agonist ivuxolimab in advanced cancers. Findings and caveats of the study: Some of the lowest clonal expansion was seen in partial responders at 0.1-3.0 mg/kg.

A remark on this clone: Its target is unknown.

Clones were sequenced by immunoSEQ multiplex PCR, and TCRdb holds only the in-frame ones, with some missing. Of some 80,000 clones in the sample, around nine tenths were seen once. Deletions cut 0 bases from V and 0 bases from J, with 5 bases between. The CDR3 sequence is 14 residues long. CDR1 is MNHNS, CDR2 SASEGT, per germline. This chain links TRBV6-1 with TRBJ1-1; no firm D call. The sequence came from an adult with an advanced solid tumor such as melanoma, head and neck, liver or kidney cancer. Sequences were derived from CD4+ or CD8+ T cells sorted from blood, sampled in a trial of the OX40 agonist ivuxolimab. The CDR3 protein is CASSEAGLNTEAFF. For the CDR3, the DNA is TGTGCCAGCAGTGAAGCCGGCTTGAACACTGAAGCTTTCTTT.